This T cell receptor beta chain was retrieved from a study of vaccination effects on CD4 cells after COVID-19. Concerning this clone: What it binds is unknown.

Using immunoSEQ multiplex PCR, the repertoire was profiled, and TCRdb retains in-frame clones only, with some absent. The sample consists of around 35,000 clones, 66% of them appearing once. The CDR3 sequence is 14 residues long. Germline V CDR1 and CDR2: SGHTA, FQGNSA. The V gene lost 3 bases and the J gene lost 1 base, with 9 bases spanning the gap. CD4+ T cells specific for antigen were expanded with viral peptide pools by the ViraFEST assay before sequencing. Isolation of CD4+ T cells took place after 10 days of culture. Vaccinated participants had no history of SARS-CoV-2 infection and tested negative for nucleocapsid antibodies. Wells containing roughly 1.8 million PBMC each were cultured with approximately 10 IU/ml IL-2 and approximately 10 ug/ml peptides. IL-2 medium was substituted for half the medium on days 3 and 7.

The receptor was isolated from a human donor who received a COVID-19 vaccine. The rearrangement uses TRBV7-2 and TRBJ2-5; tentatively, D is TRBD2 (6 bases). This specimen was CD4+ T cells from PBMCs cultured with HCoV-OC43 spike peptides, taken before COVID-19 vaccination. The subset was: HCoV-OC43 spike overlapping peptide pool stimulation. In DNA, the CDR3 is TGTGCCAGCAGCTTGAATAGCGGCCAAGAGACCCAGTACTTC. Protein product: CASSLNSGQETQYF.